These T cell receptor beta chains were read from a single sample in a study of graft-versus-host responses after intestinal transplantation. The assay was immunoSEQ multiplex PCR, and TCRdb's table has in-frame clones only and misses some. Of approximately 89,000 clones listed, over 80% are singletons. What these receptors recognize is not known. This material consisted of unstimulated CD8+ T cells sorted from spleen or lymph node cells, taken before transplant. The receptors stem from a human donor who was the organ donor for an intestinal transplant. CDR3s include the opening cysteine and the closing phenylalanine or tryptophan. The D gene is left open where the match is weak. The size field is filled for only some rows; it gives once, few, many or a size class.

D gene: -
J gene: TRBJ1-1
V gene: TRBV19
clone size: -
CDR3 protein: CASSGGPTEAFF
CDR3 DNA: TGTGCCAGTAGTGGCGGGCCCACTGAAGCTTTCTTT

D gene: TRBD2
J gene: TRBJ2-5
V gene: TRBV4-1
clone size: -
CDR3 protein: CASSRAGGDETQYF
CDR3 DNA: TGCGCCAGCAGCCGAGCGGGAGGAGATGAGACCCAGTACTTC

D gene: TRBD1
J gene: TRBJ1-4
V gene: TRBV7-9
clone size: once
CDR3 protein: CASSPEDRGTEKLFF
CDR3 DNA: TGTGCCAGCAGCCCAGAGGACAGGGGGACGGAAAAACTGTTTTTT

D gene: -
J gene: TRBJ2-6
V gene: TRBV2
clone size: -
CDR3 protein: CAREDMGSSGANVLTF
CDR3 DNA: TGTGCCAGGGAAGACATGGGTTCATCTGGGGCCAACGTCCTGACTTTC

D gene: -
J gene: TRBJ1-2
V gene: TRBV19
clone size: -
CDR3 protein: CASSILSNYGYTF
CDR3 DNA: TGTGCCAGTAGTATTCTGAGTAACTATGGCTACACCTTC

D gene: -
J gene: TRBJ2-7
V gene: TRBV4-3
clone size: -
CDR3 protein: CASSQIWLLAAPREQYF
CDR3 DNA: TGCGCCAGCAGCCAGATTTGGCTACTAGCTGCCCCAAGGGAGCAGTACTTC

D gene: -
J gene: TRBJ2-5
V gene: TRBV19
clone size: -
CDR3 protein: CASSQAGSYQETQYF
CDR3 DNA: TGTGCCAGTTCTCAGGCCGGATCCTACCAAGAGACCCAGTACTTC

D gene: TRBD1
J gene: TRBJ2-7
V gene: TRBV19
clone size: -
CDR3 protein: CASSTGTGGKQYF
CDR3 DNA: TGTGCCAGTAGTACCGGGACAGGGGGGAAGCAGTACTTC

D gene: -
J gene: TRBJ2-1
V gene: TRBV27
clone size: -
CDR3 protein: CASSSLATYNEQFF
CDR3 DNA: TGTGCCAGCAGTTCCCTAGCTACCTACAATGAGCAGTTCTTC

D gene: TRBD1
J gene: TRBJ2-7
V gene: TRBV10-3
clone size: -
CDR3 protein: CAISRRGTGGFGYEQYF
CDR3 DNA: TGTGCCATCAGCCGTCGCGGGACAGGGGGCTTCGGCTACGAGCAGTACTTC

D gene: -
J gene: TRBJ2-7
V gene: TRBV5-8
clone size: -
CDR3 protein: CASSPTGSYEQYF
CDR3 DNA: TGTGCCAGCAGCCCAACAGGCTCCTACGAGCAGTACTTC